The T cell receptor beta chain under discussion was sequenced for a study of response to subunit inactivated influenza vaccine. Each CDR3 protein is one row after TCRdb ran MiXCR on the RT-PCR reads. The data contain under 950,000 distinct CDR3 sequences, 20% to 25% of them singletons. Regarding this clonotype: Its antigen is not known.

Germline V gives CDR1 DFQATT, CDR2 SNEGSKA (reference sequence). Trimming cost V 1 base and J 10 bases, with 15 bases left between them. CDR3 length: 13 residues. Study-level findings and limits: A suggestion made by the authors is that each seasonal influenza vaccination recruits few new T cells.

The sequence was obtained from a man in his fifties who received an inactivated influenza vaccine. This chain uses TRBV20-1 with TRBJ2-3; the D is unclear. The sample was PBMCs from blood, taken roughly 5 days after vaccination. In DNA form, the CDR3 reads TGCAGTGCTAGAGCTATGGATTTCCCTGCGCAGTATTTT. Protein: CSARAMDFPAQYF.